The clone carrying this T cell receptor (beta chain) has only a few counts. The antigen is undetermined. This entry is derived from a study of response to subunit inactivated influenza vaccine. Regarding the study as a whole: Each seasonal influenza vaccination recruits few new T cells, the authors suggested.

TCRdb called the RT-PCR reads again in MiXCR, with one record for every CDR3 protein. The sample records more than 450,000 distinct CDR3 sequences, 7.6% being singletons. Germline V gives CDR1 SGHTA, CDR2 FQGNSA. V was shortened by 5 bases and J by 4 bases, with 12 bases between the two germline ends. This CDR3 is 14 amino acids long. The V gene is TRBV7-2, the J gene TRBJ1-3; D is unresolved. The TCR was taken from a man aged 50-75 years who received an inactivated influenza vaccine. The starting material was PBMCs from blood, obtained 23 months after vaccination. DNA of the CDR3: TGTGCCAGCAGCCAACAAGTGAGGGGAAACACCATATATTTT. This gives the protein CASSQQVRGNTIYF.